This T cell receptor beta chain comes out of a study of T cell responses to AZD1222 COVID-19 vaccine (dated by TCRdb to about 2021). Turning to the overall study: A total of 230 or so trial participants underwent TCR sequencing, of whom 200 to 220 received two doses of AZD1222 and about 26 received two doses of the MenACWY control vaccine. Trial participants were enrolled by age into 18-55, 56-69 and 70-plus year subgroups, with about 150, 28 and 57 TCR-sequenced participants respectively.

In light of the paper, this sample's time point label describes: about 28 days (+/-7) after the second vaccine dose. Because spike-specific TCR depth and breadth did not differ between the two schedules, AZD1222 recipients who got a second dose at roughly 4 weeks were pooled with those who got a second dose at roughly 12 weeks. The vaccinee samples were drawn from two UK trials, COV001 and COV002, one of which was a single-blind randomized controlled phase 2/3 trial testing AZD1222 (ChAdOx1 nCoV-19) in healthy adults. For TCRbeta chain sequencing, PBMC samples from trial participants were taken at day 0 and at day 28 after the second dose. In regard to this clone: The specificity of this receptor is unknown. No much larger clonotype is one base removed from it; base qualities were not supplied.

Here is what the overall study found, with its caveats: CD4 TCRs associated with the vaccine covered the entire spike protein, and the dominant responses were in regions 160-218 and 743-854. Spike-specific TCR breadth and depth rose significantly after two AZD1222 doses compared with day 0 and with MenACWY recipients. The 56-69-year group was small, and its depth increase did not reach significance, likely because of low power. Reportedly, close to half of the unique spike-specific TCRs recognized epitopes lying outside the regions that are mutated in the B.1.351 and B.1.1.7 variants. Most participants were white British and females outnumbered males, and the authors suggested that clonal diversity may have been underestimated. Because no samples from the day 14 peak response were available, repertoires could be characterized only after the peak T cell response. Conclusions about previously exposed vaccinees are limited, since just a handful of AZD1222 recipients were seropositive for SARS-CoV-2 at baseline.

The CDR3 starts with the cysteine, ends with the phenylalanine, and has 13 residues. Here the CDR3 DNA is all that survives: 39 bases in frame from base 1. V lost 3 bases and J lost 4 bases; the stretch between them is 6 bases long. The CDR3 regions of human TCRbeta chains were analyzed by immunosequencing. The paper's processing steps were these. TCRs in the repertoires were matched against a reference library of SARS-CoV-2-specific TCRs that had been generated with the MIRA antigen-specificity platform. Breadth meant the fraction of unique TCRs that were SARS-CoV-2-associated, whereas depth meant the fraction of total T cells that were SARS-CoV-2-associated. Using the MIRA data, each spike-specific TCR was mapped to the spike region that the TCR reacts to and placed in a CD4 or CD8 class. Log10-transformed breadth and depth values were compared by one-way ANOVA with Sidak's multiple comparisons tests. TCRdb mirrors the immuneACCESS table, restricted to in-frame sequences. Some clones are absent from its copies; in checked studies, under half trace to an unresolved V gene, and the reason for the others is unknown. V, J and clone size were drawn from that table, and D and trimming were deduced from the DNA. This sample holds about 120,000 clones; 85% to 90% were observed only once. Approximately 2.9% of the sample is held by the ten biggest clonotypes.

The rearrangement combines TRBV12-3 or TRBV12-4 with TRBJ2-2, with the identity of the D gene unclear. Sequenced material: peripheral blood, taken 28 days after the second AZD1222 dose. This sequence originates from an adult who received the AZD1222 COVID-19 vaccine. The nucleotide sequence reads TGTGCCAGCAGTTTCGGCGTCACCGGGGAGCTGTTTTTT. This codes for CASSFGVTGELFF.